This T cell receptor beta chain was sequenced in a study of blood T cell repertoires in COVID-19. Authors' processing steps: The authors estimated nucleated cell counts from reference gene primer amplification. Assay: immunoSEQ multiplex PCR; the TCRdb copy retains only in-frame clones and omits some. V, J and clone size derive from that table, while D and trimming were established from the DNA sequence. The sample consists of around 500,000 clones, roughly 90% of them appearing once. The V gene's germline CDR1 is LGHNA and CDR2 YSLEER. The CDR3 is 15 amino acids. V was shortened by 0 bases and J by 0 bases, with 8 bases between the two germline ends. Donors in Cohort 3 who had recovered were those with two negative PCRs, healthcare professional clearance, or resolution of their symptoms.

The chain uses TRBV4-3 and TRBJ1-2; unclear D gene. The clonotype was recovered from a woman in her forties who had recovered from COVID-19. Sample: PBMCs or T cells enriched from blood (not recorded which). This CDR3 reads CASSQELGANYGYTF. CDR3 in DNA: TGCGCCAGCAGCCAAGAGCTGGGAGCTAACTATGGCTACACCTTC.